This TCR beta chain was recovered during a study of T cell repertoires in ileal Crohn's disease (dated by TCRdb to between 2017 and 2020). Regarding the complete study: At the time of surgery, around a third of patients were active smokers, and the median duration of disease was 7.9 years. Every patient underwent surgery because of a complication, which was stricturing disease in around 61% of cases and penetrating disease in roughly 39%. Endoscopic postoperative recurrence was defined as a Rutgeerts score above i0. A total of 170 or so mucosal samples from roughly 60 patients were sequenced, collected from several sites on the surgical specimen and at postoperative endoscopy. About half of the patients received postoperative therapy: fewer than 12 received thiopurines and about 19 received anti-TNF agents. TCR repertoire analysis was performed in just over 55 Crohn's disease patients drawn from a prospective multicentre cohort. The study was conducted in parallel with a multicentre cohort built to find predictors of early endoscopic recurrence after ileocolonic resection.

Unmatched junction bases come to 9, with V trimmed by 8 bases and J by 5 bases. Inclusive of the bounding cysteine and phenylalanine, the CDR3 is 14 residues long. Only the CDR3 DNA is retained, 42 bases long and in frame from the first base. From a lookup of the germline V gene (reference sequence), CDR1 and CDR2 are PRHDT and FYEKMQ. Roughly 540 nanograms of biopsy DNA per sample were submitted for commercial TCRB immunosequencing. A two-step, amplification bias-controlled multiplex PCR was used by Adaptive Biotechnology to amplify CDR3 regions from genomic DNA. The first PCR used primers for every V and J gene segment; the second PCR added barcodes and Illumina adapters. CDR3 libraries were sequenced on an Illumina instrument. As for the original processing: The analysis drew on both the pipelines supplied by the vendor and custom analysis of the raw data in R/Bioconductor running R version 3.3.0. Clonality, which ranges from 0 to 1, was calculated as the inverse of the normalised Shannon entropy across all productive clones. The repertoire share taken up by the top 100 clones defined high-frequency clones, and only clones that passed a 95% confidence test were kept. Overlap between samples was measured with the Morisita-Horn index, while repertoire diversity was measured with the Simpson index. This immuneACCESS table, as held by TCRdb, lists in-frame sequences with V and J called but not all clones. Of the missing ones, under half trace to an unresolved V gene in checked studies; the others have no known cause. The V and J calls and clone size were taken over from that table, and D and trimming were inferred from the DNA. In all, the sample holds 13,000 to 15,000 clones, and around 90% of those were seen once. Clones ranked in the top ten supply 3.5% to 4.5% of the sample.

Note on this clone: Its cognate antigen has yet to be identified. Per-base qualities were not stored, and no clone one base away is much larger.

Adults with ileal or ileocolonic Crohn's disease for whom ileocolonic resection was indicated were considered eligible. Whole ileal mucosal biopsies were kept frozen at -80 degrees C prior to DNA extraction. Genomic DNA was extracted from frozen whole biopsies using a TRizol-based method and was quantified with a NanoDrop 2000 spectrophotometer. The research as a whole found: Only a subgroup of patients, of unstated size, had their mucosal CD4 and CD8 T cells sorted and sequenced. Endoscopic recurrence was linked to a higher percentage of high-frequency clones at surgery, and recurrence occurred in every patient whose clonality exceeded 26.8% (18/57). Sorted CD8 T cells carried more high-frequency clones than CD4 T cells, suggesting mucosal expansions were mainly CD8. Patients who were active smokers at surgery had a significantly higher proportion of clonal expansions than non-smokers (about 27% vs 20%, p=0.02).

The specimen sequenced was ileal tissue. This sequence was found in an adult with Crohn's disease. The chain is made from TRBV13 and TRBJ1-1; 9 junctional bases match TRBD1. The DNA sequence follows: TGTGCCAGCGGTACAGGGGGCGCTTGGACTGAAGCTTTCTTT. This yields the protein CASGTGGAWTEAFF.